What follows is one TCR beta chain and its context. The CDR3 loop spans 19 amino acids. Original processing notes: Estimation of nucleated cell counts was performed using reference gene primer amplification. TCRdb keeps only in-frame clones here, not all; method: immunoSEQ multiplex PCR. Clone size and V and J calls were adopted from that table, with D and trimming inferred from the DNA. The sample holds approximately 70,000 clones, around 76% seen once. This sample is drawn from a study of blood T cell repertoires in COVID-19. This clonotype was sampled from a woman aged 80 or older with acute or convalescent COVID-19. The chain uses TRBV21-1 and TRBJ2-2; the table assigns TRBD1, which was not confirmed against the DNA. TRBV21-1 is labeled a pseudogene. The sequenced material came from peripheral blood. The CDR3 coding sequence is TGTGCCAGCAGCAACAGCCTAAGGACAGGGAATACGGACACCGGGGAGCTGTTTTTT. Translation gives CASSNSLRTGNTDTGELFF.